This T cell receptor (beta chain) came from a study of OX40 agonist ivuxolimab in advanced cancers. Study-wide context: Patients were treated with ivuxolimab, an agonistic anti-OX40 (CD134) antibody. Study-wide results and caveats: On average, CD8+ T cells showed a greater number of expanded clones than CD4+. Certain nonresponders likewise exhibited a low normalized T-cell clonal expansion.

Clones were read by immunoSEQ multiplex PCR, and TCRdb kept only the in-frame ones, dropping some. The table lists approximately 80,000 clones, approximately 94% of them singletons. The V end was cut by 5 bases, the J end by 10 bases, with 15 bases between. Germline values: CDR1 LNHDA, CDR2 SQIVND (reference sequence). The CDR3 extends over 13 amino acids. For this clone: The antigen remains undetermined.

Patients had blood sampled at baseline and again on cycle 4 day 1 and cycle 7 day 1. This receptor was taken from an adult with an advanced solid tumor such as melanoma, head and neck, liver or kidney cancer. The sample here was CD4+ or CD8+ T cells sorted from blood, taken in a trial of the OX40 agonist ivuxolimab. V is TRBV19 and J is TRBJ2-1; the D is unclear. The DNA for the CDR3 is TGTGCCAGTAGTCCGTACTATAGAAACGAGCAGTTCTTC. Its translation: CASSPYYRNEQFF.